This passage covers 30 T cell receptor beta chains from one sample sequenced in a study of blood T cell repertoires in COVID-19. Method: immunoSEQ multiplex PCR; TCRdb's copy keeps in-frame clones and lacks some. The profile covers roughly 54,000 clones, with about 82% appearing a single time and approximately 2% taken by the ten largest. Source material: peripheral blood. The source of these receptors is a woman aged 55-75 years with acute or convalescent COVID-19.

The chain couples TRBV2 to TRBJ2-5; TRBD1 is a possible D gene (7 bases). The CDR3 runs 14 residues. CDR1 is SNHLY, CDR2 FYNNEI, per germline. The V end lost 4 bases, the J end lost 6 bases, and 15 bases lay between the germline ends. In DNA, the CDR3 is TGTGCCAGCAGTGCGGGTGCAGGGGGGAAGACCCAGTACTTC. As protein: CASSAGAGGKTQYF.

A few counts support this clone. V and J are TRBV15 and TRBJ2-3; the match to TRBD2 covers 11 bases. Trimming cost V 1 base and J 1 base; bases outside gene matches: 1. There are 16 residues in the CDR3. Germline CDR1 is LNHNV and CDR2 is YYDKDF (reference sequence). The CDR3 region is CATSRVSGRGTDTQYF. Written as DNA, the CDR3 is TGTGCCACCAGCAGAGTTAGCGGGAGGGGCACAGATACGCAGTATTTT.

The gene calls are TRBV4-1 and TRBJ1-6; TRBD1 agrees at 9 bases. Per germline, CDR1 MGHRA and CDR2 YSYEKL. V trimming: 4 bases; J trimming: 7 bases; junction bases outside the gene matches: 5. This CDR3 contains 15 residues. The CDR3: CASSRPDRGNSPLHF. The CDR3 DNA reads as TGCGCCAGCAGCCGACCGGACAGGGGCAATTCACCCCTCCACTTT.

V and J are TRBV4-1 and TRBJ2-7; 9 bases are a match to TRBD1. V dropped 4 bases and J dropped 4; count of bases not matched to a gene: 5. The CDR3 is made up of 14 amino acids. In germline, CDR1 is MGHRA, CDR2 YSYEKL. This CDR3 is CASSPPGQGYEQYF. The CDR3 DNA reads TGCGCCAGCAGCCCACCGGGACAGGGTTACGAGCAGTACTTC.

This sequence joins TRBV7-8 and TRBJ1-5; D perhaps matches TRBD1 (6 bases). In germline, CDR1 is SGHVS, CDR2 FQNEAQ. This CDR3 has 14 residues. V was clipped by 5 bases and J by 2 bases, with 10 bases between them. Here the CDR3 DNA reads TGTGCCAGCAGCCCGCCAGGGGGCAATCAGCCCCAGCATTTT. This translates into CASSPPGGNQPQHF. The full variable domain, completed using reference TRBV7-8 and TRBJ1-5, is GAGVSQSPRYKVAKRGQDVALRCDPISGHVSLFWYQQALGQGPEFLTYFQNEAQLDKSGLPSDRFFAERPEGSVSTLKIQRTQQEDSAVYLCASSPPGGNQPQHFGDGTRLSIL.

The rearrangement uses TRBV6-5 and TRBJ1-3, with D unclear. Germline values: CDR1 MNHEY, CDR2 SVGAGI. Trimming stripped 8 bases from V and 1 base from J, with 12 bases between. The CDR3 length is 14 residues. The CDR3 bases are TGTGCCAGCTCCCCCCAGGTTTCTGGAAACACCATATATTTT. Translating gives CASSPQVSGNTIYF.

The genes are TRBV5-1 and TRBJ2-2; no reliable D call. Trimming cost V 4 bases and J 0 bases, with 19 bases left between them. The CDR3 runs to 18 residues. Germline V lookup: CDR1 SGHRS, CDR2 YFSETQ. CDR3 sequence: CASSRLTTTPSNTGELFF. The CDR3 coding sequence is TGCGCCAGCAGCCGCCTAACAACTACCCCTTCGAACACCGGGGAGCTGTTTTTT.

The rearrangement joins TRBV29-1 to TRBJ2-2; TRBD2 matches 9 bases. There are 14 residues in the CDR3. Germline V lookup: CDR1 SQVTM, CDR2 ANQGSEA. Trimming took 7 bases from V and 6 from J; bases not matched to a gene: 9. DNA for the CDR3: TGCAGCGGAACCGGGACTAGCTCTGCCGGGGAGCTGTTTTTT. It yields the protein CSGTGTSSAGELFF.

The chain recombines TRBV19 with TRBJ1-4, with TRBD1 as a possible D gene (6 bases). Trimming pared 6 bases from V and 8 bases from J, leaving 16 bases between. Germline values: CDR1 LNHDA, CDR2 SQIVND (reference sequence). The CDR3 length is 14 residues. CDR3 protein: CASRSQGIGEKLFF. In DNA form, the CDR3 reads TGTGCCAGTAGATCACAGGGAATAGGAGAAAAACTGTTTTTT.

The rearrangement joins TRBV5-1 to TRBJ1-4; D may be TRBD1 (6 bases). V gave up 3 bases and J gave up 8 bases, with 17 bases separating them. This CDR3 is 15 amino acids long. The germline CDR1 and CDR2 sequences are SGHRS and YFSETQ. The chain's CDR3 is CASSSKGQGREKLFF. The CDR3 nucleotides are TGCGCCAGCAGCTCGAAGGGACAAGGACGGGAAAAACTGTTTTTT.

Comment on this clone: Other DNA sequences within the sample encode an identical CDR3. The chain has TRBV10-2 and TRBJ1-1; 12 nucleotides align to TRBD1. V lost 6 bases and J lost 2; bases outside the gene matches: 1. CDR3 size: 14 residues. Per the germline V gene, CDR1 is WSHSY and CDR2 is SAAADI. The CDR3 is CASRGQGANTEAFF. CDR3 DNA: TGCGCCAGCAGGGGACAGGGGGCTAACACTGAAGCTTTCTTT.

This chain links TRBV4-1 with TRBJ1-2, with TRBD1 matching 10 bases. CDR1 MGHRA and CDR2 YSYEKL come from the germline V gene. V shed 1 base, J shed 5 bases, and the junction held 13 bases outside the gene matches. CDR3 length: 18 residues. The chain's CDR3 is CASSQGPLPPGQGYGYTF. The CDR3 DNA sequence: TGCGCCAGCAGCCAAGGTCCACTTCCTCCGGGACAGGGGTATGGCTACACCTTC.

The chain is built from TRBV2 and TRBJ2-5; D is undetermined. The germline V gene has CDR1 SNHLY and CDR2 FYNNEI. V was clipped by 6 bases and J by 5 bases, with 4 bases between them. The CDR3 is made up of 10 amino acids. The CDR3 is CASSLETQYF. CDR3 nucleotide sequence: TGTGCCAGCAGCCTTGAGACCCAGTACTTC.

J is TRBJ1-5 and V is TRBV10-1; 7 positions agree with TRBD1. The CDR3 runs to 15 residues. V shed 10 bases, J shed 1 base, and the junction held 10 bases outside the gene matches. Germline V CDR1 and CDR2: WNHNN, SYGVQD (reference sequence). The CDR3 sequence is CATWADRVSNQPQHF. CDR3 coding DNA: TGCGCCACCTGGGCCGACAGGGTGAGCAATCAGCCCCAGCATTTT.

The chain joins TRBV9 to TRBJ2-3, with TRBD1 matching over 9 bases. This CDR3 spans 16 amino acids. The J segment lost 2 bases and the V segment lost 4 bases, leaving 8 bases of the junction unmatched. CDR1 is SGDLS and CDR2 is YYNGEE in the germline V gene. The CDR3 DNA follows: TGTGCCAGCAGCCCCCGGACAGGGGAAGTCACAGATACGCAGTATTTT. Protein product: CASSPRTGEVTDTQYF.

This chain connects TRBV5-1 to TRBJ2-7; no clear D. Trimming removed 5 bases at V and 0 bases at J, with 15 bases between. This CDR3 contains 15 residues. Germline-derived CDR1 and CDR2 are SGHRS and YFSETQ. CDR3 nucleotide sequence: TGCGCCAGCAGTCCCACTCCTGCCACCTCCTACGAGCAGTACTTC. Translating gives CASSPTPATSYEQYF.

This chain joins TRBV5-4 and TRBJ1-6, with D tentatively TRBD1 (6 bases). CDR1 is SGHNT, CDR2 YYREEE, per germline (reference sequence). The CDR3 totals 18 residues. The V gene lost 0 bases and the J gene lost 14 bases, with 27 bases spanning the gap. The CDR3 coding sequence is TGTGCCAGCAGCTTGGGCGGCAGGGGCCCTCTTACGAAGGCGGCCCTCCACTTT. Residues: CASSLGGRGPLTKAALHF.

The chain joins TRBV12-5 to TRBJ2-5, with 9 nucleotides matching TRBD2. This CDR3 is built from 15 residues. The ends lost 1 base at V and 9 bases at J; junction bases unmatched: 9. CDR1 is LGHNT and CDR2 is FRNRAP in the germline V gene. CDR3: CASGLGLAANLAQYF. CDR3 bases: TGTGCTAGTGGTTTGGGACTAGCGGCGAATCTGGCCCAGTACTTC. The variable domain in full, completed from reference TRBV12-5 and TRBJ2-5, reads DARVTQTPRHKVTEMGQEVTMRCQPILGHNTVFWYRQTMMQGLELLAYFRNRAPLDDSGMPKDRFSAEMPDATLATLKIQPSEPRDSAVYFCASGLGLAANLAQYFGPGTRLLVL.

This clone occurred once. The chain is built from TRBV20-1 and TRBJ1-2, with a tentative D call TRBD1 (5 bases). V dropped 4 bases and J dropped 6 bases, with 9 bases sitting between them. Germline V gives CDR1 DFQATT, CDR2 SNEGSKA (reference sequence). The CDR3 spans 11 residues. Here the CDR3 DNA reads TGCAGTGCTACCAGGGTTAATGGCTACACCTTC. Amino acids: CSATRVNGYTF.

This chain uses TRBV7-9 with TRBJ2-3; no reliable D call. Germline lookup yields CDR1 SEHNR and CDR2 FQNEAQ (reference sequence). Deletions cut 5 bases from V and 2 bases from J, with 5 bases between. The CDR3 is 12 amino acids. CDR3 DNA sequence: TGTGCCAGCAGCCTGTCCACAGATACGCAGTATTTT. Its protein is CASSLSTDTQYF.

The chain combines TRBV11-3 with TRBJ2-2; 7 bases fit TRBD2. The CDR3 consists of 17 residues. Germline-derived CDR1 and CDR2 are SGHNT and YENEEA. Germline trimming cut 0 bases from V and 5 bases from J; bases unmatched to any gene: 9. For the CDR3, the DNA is TGTGCCAGCAGCTTAGATACGGGGAGGGCAAAAACCGGGGAGCTGTTTTTT. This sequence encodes CASSLDTGRAKTGELFF.

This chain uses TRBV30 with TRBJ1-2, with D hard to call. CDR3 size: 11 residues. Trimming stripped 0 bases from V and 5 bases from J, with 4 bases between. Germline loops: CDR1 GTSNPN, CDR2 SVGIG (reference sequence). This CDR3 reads CAWSVQYGYTF. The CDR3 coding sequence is TGTGCCTGGAGTGTACAGTATGGCTACACCTTC.

CDR3: CASSLSTGGNEKLFF. The CDR3 DNA is TGTGCCAGCAGCTTATCCACAGGGGGTAATGAAAAACTGTTTTTT. The chain recombines TRBV11-2 with TRBJ1-4, with TRBD1 identical over 8 bases. The CDR3 contains 15 residues. V was clipped by 2 bases and J by 4 bases; unmatched bases: 3. Germline V lookup: CDR1 SGHAT, CDR2 FQNNGV.

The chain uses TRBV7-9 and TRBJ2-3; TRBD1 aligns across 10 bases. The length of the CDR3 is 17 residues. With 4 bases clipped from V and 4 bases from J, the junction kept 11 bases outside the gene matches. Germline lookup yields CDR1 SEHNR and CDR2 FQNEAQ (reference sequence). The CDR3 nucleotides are TGTGCCAGCAGCTCTTGGACAGGGGGAAATAAGGCAGATACGCAGTATTTT. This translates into CASSSWTGGNKADTQYF. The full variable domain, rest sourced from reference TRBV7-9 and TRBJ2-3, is DTGVSQNPRHKITKRGQNVTFRCDPISEHNRLYWYRQTLGQGPEFLTYFQNEAQLEKSRLLSDRFSAERPKGSFSTLEIQRTEQGDSAMYLCASSSWTGGNKADTQYFGPGTRLTVL.

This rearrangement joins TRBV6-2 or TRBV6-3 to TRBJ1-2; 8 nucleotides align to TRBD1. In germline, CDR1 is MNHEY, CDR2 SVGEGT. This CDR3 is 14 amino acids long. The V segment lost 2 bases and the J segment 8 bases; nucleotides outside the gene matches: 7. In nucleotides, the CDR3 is TGTGCCAGCAGTTACCCCGACAGGGGTGGCGGCTACACCTTC. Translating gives CASSYPDRGGGYTF.

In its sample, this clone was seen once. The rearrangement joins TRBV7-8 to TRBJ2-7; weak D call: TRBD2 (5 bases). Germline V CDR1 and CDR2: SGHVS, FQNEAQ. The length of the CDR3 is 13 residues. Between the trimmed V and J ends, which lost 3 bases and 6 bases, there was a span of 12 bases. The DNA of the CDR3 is TGTGCCAGCAGCTTTGGACCGACTATCGAGCAGTACTTC. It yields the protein CASSFGPTIEQYF.

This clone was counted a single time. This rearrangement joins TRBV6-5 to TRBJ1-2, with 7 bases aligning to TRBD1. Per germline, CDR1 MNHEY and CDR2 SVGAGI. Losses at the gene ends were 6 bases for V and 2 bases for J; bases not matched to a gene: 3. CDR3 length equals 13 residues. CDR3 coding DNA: TGTGCCAGCAGCAAGACAGGGAACTATGGCTACACCTTC. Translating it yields CASSKTGNYGYTF.

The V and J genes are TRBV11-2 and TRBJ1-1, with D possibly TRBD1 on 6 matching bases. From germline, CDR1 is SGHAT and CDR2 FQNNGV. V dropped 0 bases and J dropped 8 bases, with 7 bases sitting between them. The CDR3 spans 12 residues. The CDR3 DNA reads TGTGCCAGCAGCTTAGAGGGGGCCGAAGCTTTCTTT. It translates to CASSLEGAEAFF.

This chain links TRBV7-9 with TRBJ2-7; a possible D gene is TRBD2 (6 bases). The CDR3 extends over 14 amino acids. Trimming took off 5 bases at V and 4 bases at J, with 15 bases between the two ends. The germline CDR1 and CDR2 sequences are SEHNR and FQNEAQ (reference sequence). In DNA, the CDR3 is TGTGCCAGCAGCAACCCGGAGGGATTTTACGAGCAGTACTTC. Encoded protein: CASSNPEGFYEQYF. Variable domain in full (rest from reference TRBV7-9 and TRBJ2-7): DTGVSQNPRHKITKRGQNVTFRCDPISEHNRLYWYRQTLGQGPEFLTYFQNEAQLEKSRLLSDRFSAERPKGSFSTLEIQRTEQGDSAMYLCASSNPEGFYEQYFGPGTRLTVT.

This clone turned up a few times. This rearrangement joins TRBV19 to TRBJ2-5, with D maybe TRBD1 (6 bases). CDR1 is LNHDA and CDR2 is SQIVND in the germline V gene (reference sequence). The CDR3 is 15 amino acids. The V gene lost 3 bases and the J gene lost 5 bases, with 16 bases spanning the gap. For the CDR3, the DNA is TGTGCCAGTAGTATGGCCCAGGGGACATGGGAGACCCAGTACTTC. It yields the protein CASSMAQGTWETQYF. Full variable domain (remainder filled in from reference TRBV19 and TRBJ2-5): DGGITQSPKYLFRKEGQNVTLSCEQNLNHDAMYWYRQDPGQGLRLIYYSQIVNDFQKGDIAEGYSVSREKKESFPLTVTSAQKNPTAFYLCASSMAQGTWETQYFGPGTRLLVL.